The clone carrying this T cell receptor beta chain is a singleton in its sample. In the source study's methods: Nucleated cell number was recorded as an estimate derived from reference gene primer amplification. The assay was immunoSEQ multiplex PCR, and TCRdb's table has in-frame clones only and misses some. That table supplies the V and J calls and clone size; D and trimming were determined from the DNA. Of 33,000 or so clones detected, around 91% appear once; the ten largest clones hold about 1%. The CDR3 has 15 residues. Trimming took off 5 bases at V and 0 bases at J, with 13 bases between the two ends. In germline, CDR1 is SGHTA, CDR2 FQGNSA. The data belong to a study of blood T cell repertoires in COVID-19. Overall study context: Acute and convalescent COVID-19 samples came from the United States, Italy and Spain. T cells, B-cell-depleted T cells, or PBMCs supplied cDNA or gDNA.

V usage is TRBV7-2 and J usage is TRBJ1-1; no clear D gene. This clonotype was sampled from a man in his sixties or seventies with active or convalescent COVID-19. The sequenced sample consisted of peripheral blood. As DNA, the CDR3 is TGTGCCAGCAGCCCCCCCGGACTTTTGAACACTGAAGCTTTCTTT. Its protein product is CASSPPGLLNTEAFF. Filled out from reference TRBV7-2 and TRBJ1-1, the complete variable domain reads GAGVSQSPSNKVTEKGKDVELRCDPISGHTALYWYRQSLGQGLEFLIYFQGNSAPDKSGLPSDRFSAERTGGSVSTLTIQRTQQEDSAVYLCASSPPGLLNTEAFFGQGTRLTVV.